The rows below give T cell receptor beta chains drawn from one sample of a study of regulatory T cells in long-lasting Graves disease. TCRdb recomputed calls from the multiplex PCR reads with MiXCR, one row per CDR3 protein. Counted here are about 540,000 distinct CDR3 sequences, roughly 13% occurring once; the ten biggest clones make up more than 8.5%. A further study also used this sample, focusing on T cells in Graves' hyperthyroidism and ophthalmopathy.

The sample here was peripheral blood mononuclear cells (PBMCs), taken at new diagnosis, from a patient treated with antithyroid drugs. These receptors were obtained from a man aged 25 to 40 with Graves disease. Both conserved end residues are part of each CDR3. D genes are given only for firm matches. Not all rows give a size; the values are once, few, many and, for expanded clones, a class.

d_gene,j_gene,abundance,v_gene,CDR3nt,CDR3aa
-,TRBJ1-2,many,TRBV2,TGTGCCAGCAGTGAAGCGCTTCTGGACACCTATGGCTACACCTTC,CASSEALLDTYGYTF
-,TRBJ2-2,many,TRBV28,TGTGCCAGCAGTTTTGGATCCGGGGAGCTGTTTTTT,CASSFGSGELFF
-,TRBJ1-2,many,TRBV15,TGTGCCACCAGCAGGCGGGACCGCGGTGGCTACACCTTC,CATSRRDRGGYTF
-,TRBJ2-1,many,TRBV12-3/TRBV12-4,TGTGCCAGCAGCCCGGGGAGCGGTCCCTACAATGAGCAGTTCTTC,CASSPGSGPYNEQFF
-,TRBJ1-5,few,TRBV20-1,TGCAGTGGCCAGGGATGGGGCAATCAGCCCCAGCATTTT,CSGQGWGNQPQHF
-,TRBJ2-5,many,TRBV9,TGTGCCAGCAGCGCGGACAGCGACCAAGAGACCCAGTACTTC,CASSADSDQETQYF
-,TRBJ2-7,few,TRBV24-1,TGTGCCACCAGTGACCGCACCGGGACTGGCGGGACCATCTACGAGCAGTACTTC,CATSDRTGTGGTIYEQYF
TRBD1,TRBJ1-2,-,TRBV9,TGTGCCAGCAGCTCTACAGGGGTCGGCTCCTATGGCTACACCTTC,CASSSTGVGSYGYTF
-,TRBJ1-5,-,TRBV20-1,TGCAGTGCTCTTTTACGGGACACCGTCCATCAGCCCCAGCATTTT,CSALLRDTVHQPQHF
-,TRBJ1-6,-,TRBV27,TGTGCCAGCTCCGATCCACGGGGCCTCTATAATTCACCCCTCCACTTT,CASSDPRGLYNSPLHF
-,TRBJ1-2,few,TRBV29-1,TGCAGCGTTGACGGCGAGGGCTACACCTTC,CSVDGEGYTF
-,TRBJ1-2,many,TRBV11-2,TGTGCCAGCAGCCCCTCTACGACGGGGCCATATGGCTACACCTTC,CASSPSTTGPYGYTF
-,TRBJ2-7,many,TRBV9,TGTGCCAGCAGCGTAGACAACAACGAGCAGTACTTC,CASSVDNNEQYF
TRBD1,TRBJ2-2,many,TRBV2,TGTGCCAGCAGAATAGACAGGGGGCGCACCGGGGAGCTGTTTTTT,CASRIDRGRTGELFF
TRBD1,TRBJ1-5,-,TRBV3-1,TGTGCCAGCAGCCCCTCGACAGGGCTAAGTCGGAATCAGCCCCAGCATTTT,CASSPSTGLSRNQPQHF
TRBD1,TRBJ2-7,many,TRBV5-1,TGCGCCAGCAGCATAACCGGGACAGCATACGAGCAGTACTTC,CASSITGTAYEQYF
TRBD2,TRBJ2-1,many,TRBV18,TGTGCCAGCTCCCCGGGGAGGGGCGATGAGCAGTTCTTC,CASSPGRGDEQFF
-,TRBJ2-7,few,TRBV29-1,TGCAGCGTGACTCCGGGACGGTTCTACGAGCAGTACTTC,CSVTPGRFYEQYF
-,TRBJ1-2,many,TRBV5-1,TGCGCCAGCAGCCTGAATGAAGGGGGCTATGGCTACACCTTC,CASSLNEGGYGYTF
-,TRBJ2-1,many,TRBV18,TGTGCCAGCTCACCGAAAGGCAATGAGCAGTTCTTC,CASSPKGNEQFF
-,TRBJ2-7,many,TRBV2,TGTGCCAGCAGTATAAGGGGAGGCGACGAGCAGTACTTC,CASSIRGGDEQYF
TRBD1,TRBJ2-1,-,TRBV5-1,TGCGCCAGTAGACAGGGAACCTACAATGAGCAGTTCTTC,CASRQGTYNEQFF
-,TRBJ2-7,many,TRBV16,TGTGCCAGCAGCCCCTCGATAGAGCAGTACTTC,CASSPSIEQYF
-,TRBJ2-3,many,TRBV5-1,TGCGCCAGCAGCTTGTGGGGGCTCCTTAGCACAGATACGCAGTATTTT,CASSLWGLLSTDTQYF
TRBD1,TRBJ2-7,many,TRBV5-1,TGCGCCAGCAGCAACACGCAGGGGGCGCGCGACGAGCAGTACTTC,CASSNTQGARDEQYF
-,TRBJ2-3,many,TRBV2,TGTGCCAGCAGTGATAGGGGTGGAACAGATACGCAGTATTTT,CASSDRGGTDTQYF
-,TRBJ2-5,many,TRBV15,TGTGCCACCAGCAGACGCGAGACCCAGTACTTC,CATSRRETQYF
TRBD1,TRBJ1-1,many,TRBV2,TGTGCCAGCAGGGAGGGACAGGGAAGGAACACTGAAGCTTTCTTT,CASREGQGRNTEAFF
-,TRBJ1-1,-,TRBV7-9,TGTGCCAGCAGCCCCGGCCTGGGGAACACTGAAGCTTCCTTT,CASSPGLGNTEASF
-,TRBJ1-3,-,TRBV9,TGTGCCAGCAGCGTAGAGGCGAGACGGGCAACGAACACCATATATTTT,CASSVEARRATNTIYF
TRBD2,TRBJ2-5,few,TRBV20-1,TGCAGTGCTAGAACTAGCGGGACGAACTCCCAGTACTTC,CSARTSGTNSQYF
TRBD2,TRBJ2-3,few,TRBV20-1,TGCAGTGCGGGACTAGCGGGGATCACAGATACGCAGTATTTT,CSAGLAGITDTQYF
-,TRBJ2-5,many,TRBV29-1,TGCAGCGTTGAAAGAGGAGCGCAAGAGACCCAGTACTTC,CSVERGAQETQYF
-,TRBJ2-7,many,TRBV7-9,TGTGCCAGCAGCTTGCCGGGAGACTCTTACGAGCAGTACTTC,CASSLPGDSYEQYF
-,TRBJ2-1,-,TRBV6-5,TGTGCCAGCAGTTACAGGTTGTTAGCGGTACTCTACAATGAGCAGTTCTTC,CASSYRLLAVLYNEQFF
TRBD1,TRBJ1-2,many,TRBV7-2,TGTGCCAGCAGCTCGACAGGGGGCGGGTTCTATGGCTACACCTTC,CASSSTGGGFYGYTF
TRBD1,TRBJ2-2,-,TRBV4-1,TGCGCCAGCAGCCAAGATGGGACAGGGGACACCGGGGAGCTGTTTTTT,CASSQDGTGDTGELFF
TRBD2,TRBJ2-7,many,TRBV27,TGTGCCAGCAGTTTTAGCGGGGACCACTACGAGCAGTACTTC,CASSFSGDHYEQYF
-,TRBJ1-2,-,TRBV12-5,TGTGCTAGTGGTTTTGGGGACGGCTACACCTTC,CASGFGDGYTF
TRBD2,TRBJ2-1,many,TRBV29-1,TGCAGCGAGGGGACTAGCGGTTCCTACAATGAGCAGTTCTTC,CSEGTSGSYNEQFF
-,TRBJ2-2,many,TRBV12-3/TRBV12-4,TGTGCCAGCAGTTTAGATGGGGAGCTGTTTTTT,CASSLDGELFF
TRBD2,TRBJ2-5,-,TRBV7-7,TGTGCCAGCAGTTCCAGGACTAGCGGGGGACAAGAGACCCAGTACTTC,CASSSRTSGGQETQYF
TRBD1,TRBJ2-3,many,TRBV12-3/TRBV12-4,TGTGCCAGCAGCCCTAACGACAGGGGGACGCAGTATTTT,CASSPNDRGTQYF
-,TRBJ2-7,many,TRBV28,TGTGCCAGCAGTTTAGTCGAGAAATCCGACTACGAGCAGTACTTC,CASSLVEKSDYEQYF
-,TRBJ1-5,-,TRBV20-1,TGCAGTGCTAGGGGGGTATTTAATCAGCCCCAGCATTTT,CSARGVFNQPQHF
-,TRBJ1-4,many,TRBV12-3/TRBV12-4,TGTGCCACGCGATCGGGGCCTTCGGGTGAAAAACTGTTTTTT,CATRSGPSGEKLFF
-,TRBJ1-2,-,TRBV5-1,TGCGCCAGCAGCTTGGGTCTGACAGGTTCCTCCTATGGCTACACCTTC,CASSLGLTGSSYGYTF
-,TRBJ2-7,many,TRBV18,TGTGCCAGCTCACACGGCGCGGGACAGTCCTACGAGCAGTACTTC,CASSHGAGQSYEQYF
TRBD2,TRBJ2-7,many,TRBV20-1,TGCAGTGCTTCCGAGCGAGCGGGAGACAGCGAGCAGTACTTC,CSASERAGDSEQYF
TRBD2,TRBJ2-3,many,TRBV2,TGTGCCAGCAGTGAATACGGGGGAGGGTTCAGCACAGATACGCAGTATTTT,CASSEYGGGFSTDTQYF
TRBD2,TRBJ2-3,many,TRBV20-1,TGCAGTGCTAGAAGGAGTGCGGGAGGGCCGAAGGATACGCAGTATTTT,CSARRSAGGPKDTQYF
TRBD1,TRBJ2-4,-,TRBV18,TGTGCCAGCTCACCAGAACAGGGGGTATTTGCCAAAAACATTCAGTACTTC,CASSPEQGVFAKNIQYF
TRBD2,TRBJ2-7,many,TRBV20-1,TGCAGTGCCAATTGGCGGGAGCTGGGCGAGCAGTACTTC,CSANWRELGEQYF
-,TRBJ2-3,many,TRBV30,TGTGCCTGGAGTGGGAGTCCAGATACGCAGTATTTT,CAWSGSPDTQYF
-,TRBJ2-7,many,TRBV6-1,TGTGCCAGCAGTCCTATCGGAGGGACGGCCTACGAGCAGTACTTC,CASSPIGGTAYEQYF
-,TRBJ2-1,many,TRBV3-1,TGTGCCAGCAGCCAAGCACCGGCTAGCGAATACAATGAGCAGTTCTTC,CASSQAPASEYNEQFF
-,TRBJ1-1,many,TRBV6-2/TRBV6-3,TGTGCCAGCAGTAATCTTGACCTCTCGGGGGGCACTGAAGCTTTCTTT,CASSNLDLSGGTEAFF
-,TRBJ2-7,many,TRBV12-3/TRBV12-4,TGTGCCAGCAGGGACCCCCAGGGAGAGCCCTACGAGCAGTACTTC,CASRDPQGEPYEQYF
-,TRBJ2-7,few,TRBV4-2,TGTGCCAGCAGCCAAGAACAGGGTTTCGCCTACGAGCAGTACTTC,CASSQEQGFAYEQYF
-,TRBJ2-5,few,TRBV18,TGTGCCAGCTCACCAAGGACCCTCTCGGGGGAATTACAAGAGACCCAGTACTTC,CASSPRTLSGELQETQYF